Described below is a single T cell receptor (beta chain) sequence and its context. TCRdb keeps only in-frame clones here, not all; method: immunoSEQ multiplex PCR. The profile shows some 260,000 clones, 88% of them singletons. The data were taken from a study of blood T cell repertoires in COVID-19. J was trimmed by 7 bases and V by 8 bases; bases with no gene match: 5. CDR3 length: 13 amino acids. The germline gives CDR1 KGHDR, CDR2 SFDVKD. Sequencing was carried out using peripheral blood. The chain uses TRBV24-1 and TRBJ2-2, with 8 bases fitting TRBD1. This receptor was obtained from a woman under 40 with acute or convalescent COVID-19. CDR3 DNA: TGTGCCACCAAGGACAGGGACGGCGGGGAGCTGTTTTTT. It translates to CATKDRDGGELFF.